What follows is one T cell receptor (beta chain) and its context. Antigen specificity is unknown. This sample was taken from a study of T cell responses to AZD1222 COVID-19 vaccine. Study conclusions and caveats: Only a handful of people who got AZD1222 tested seropositive at baseline.

TCRdb's copy holds only in-frame clones and misses some; the assay was immunoSEQ multiplex PCR. The data show 160,000 or so clones, with about 92% seen just once and less than 3% held by the top ten. V lost 4 bases and J lost 8, with 12 bases in between. The V gene's germline CDR1 is MGHRA and CDR2 YSYEKL. This CDR3 has 13 residues. The receptor was derived from an adult in good health. The source material was peripheral blood, sampled on day 0 of AZD1222 vaccination. This chain joins TRBV4-1 and TRBJ2-1; D unclear. The CDR3 DNA reads TGCGCCAGCAGCCCTCTCGCAGACGATGAGCAGTTCTTC. Amino acid sequence: CASSPLADDEQFF.